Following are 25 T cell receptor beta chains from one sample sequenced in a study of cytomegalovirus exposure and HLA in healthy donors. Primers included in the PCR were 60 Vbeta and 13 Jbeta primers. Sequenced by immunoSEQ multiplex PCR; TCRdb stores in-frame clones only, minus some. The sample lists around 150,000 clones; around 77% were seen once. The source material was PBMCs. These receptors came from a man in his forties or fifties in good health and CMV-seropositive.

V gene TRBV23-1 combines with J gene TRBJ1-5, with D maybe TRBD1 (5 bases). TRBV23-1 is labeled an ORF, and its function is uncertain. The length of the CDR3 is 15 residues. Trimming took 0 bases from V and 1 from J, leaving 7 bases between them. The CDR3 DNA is TGCGCCAGCAGTCAATCAAGGGGCAGCAATCAGCCCCAGCATTTT. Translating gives CASSQSRGSNQPQHF.

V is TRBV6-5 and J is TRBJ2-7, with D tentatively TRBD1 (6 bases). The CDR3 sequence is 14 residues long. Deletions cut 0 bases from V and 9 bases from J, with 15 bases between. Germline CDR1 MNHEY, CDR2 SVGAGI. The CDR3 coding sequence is TGTGCCAGCAGTTACTCGGGACAAGGGGGTGGGCAGTACTTC. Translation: CASSYSGQGGGQYF.

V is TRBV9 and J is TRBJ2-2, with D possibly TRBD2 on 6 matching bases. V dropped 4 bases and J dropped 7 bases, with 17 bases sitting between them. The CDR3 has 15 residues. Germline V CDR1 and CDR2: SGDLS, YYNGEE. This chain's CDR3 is CASSFRGLGGGELFF. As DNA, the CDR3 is TGTGCCAGCAGCTTTAGGGGACTCGGAGGCGGGGAGCTGTTTTTT.

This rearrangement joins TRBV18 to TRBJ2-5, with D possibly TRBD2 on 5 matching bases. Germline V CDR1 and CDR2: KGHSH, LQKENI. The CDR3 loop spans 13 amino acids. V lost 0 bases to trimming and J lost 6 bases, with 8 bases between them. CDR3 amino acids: CASSPPPGKTQYF. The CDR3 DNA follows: TGTGCCAGCTCACCACCACCCGGGAAGACCCAGTACTTC.

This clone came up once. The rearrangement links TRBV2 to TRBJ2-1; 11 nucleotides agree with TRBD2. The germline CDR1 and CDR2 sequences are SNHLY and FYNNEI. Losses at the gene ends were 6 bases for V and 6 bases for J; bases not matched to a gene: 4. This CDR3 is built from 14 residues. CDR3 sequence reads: CASRVAGGPNEQFF. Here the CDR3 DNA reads TGTGCCAGCAGAGTAGCGGGGGGGCCCAATGAGCAGTTCTTC.

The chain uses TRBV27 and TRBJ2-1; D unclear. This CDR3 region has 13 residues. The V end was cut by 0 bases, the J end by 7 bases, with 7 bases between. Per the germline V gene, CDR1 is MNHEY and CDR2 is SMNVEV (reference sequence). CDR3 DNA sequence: TGTGCCAGCAGTTTATCGGGCTGGAATGAGCAGTTCTTC. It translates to CASSLSGWNEQFF.

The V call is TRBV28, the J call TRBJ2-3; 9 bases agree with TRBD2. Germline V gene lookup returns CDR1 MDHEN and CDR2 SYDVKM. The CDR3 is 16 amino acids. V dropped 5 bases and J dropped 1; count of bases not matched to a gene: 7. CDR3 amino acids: CASSLLAGMGTDTQYF. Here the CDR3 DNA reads TGTGCCAGCAGTCTTCTAGCGGGAATGGGCACAGATACGCAGTATTTT.

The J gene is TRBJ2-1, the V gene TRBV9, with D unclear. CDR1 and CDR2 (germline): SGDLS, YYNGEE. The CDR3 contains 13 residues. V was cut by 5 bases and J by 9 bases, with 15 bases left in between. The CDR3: CASSFIDSVEQFF. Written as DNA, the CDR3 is TGTGCCAGCAGTTTCATAGATAGTGTTGAGCAGTTCTTC.

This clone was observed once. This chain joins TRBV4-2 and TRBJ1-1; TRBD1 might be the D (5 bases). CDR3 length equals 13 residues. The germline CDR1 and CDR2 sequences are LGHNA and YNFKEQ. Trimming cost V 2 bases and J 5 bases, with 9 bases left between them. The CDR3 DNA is TGTGCCAGCAGCCAACTGGAGGGGACTGAAGCTTTCTTT. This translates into CASSQLEGTEAFF.

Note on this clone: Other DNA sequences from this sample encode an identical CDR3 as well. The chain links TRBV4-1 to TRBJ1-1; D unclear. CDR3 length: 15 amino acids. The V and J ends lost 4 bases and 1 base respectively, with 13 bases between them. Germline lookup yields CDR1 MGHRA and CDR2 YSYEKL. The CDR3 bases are TGCGCCAGCAGCCGGAGCGGGCAGGAGAACACTGAAGCTTTCTTT. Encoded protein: CASSRSGQENTEAFF.

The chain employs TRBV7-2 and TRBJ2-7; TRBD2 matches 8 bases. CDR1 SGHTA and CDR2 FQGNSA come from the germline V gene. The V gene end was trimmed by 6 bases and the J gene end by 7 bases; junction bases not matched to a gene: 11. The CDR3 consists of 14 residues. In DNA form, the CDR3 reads TGTGCCAGCAGTGCCGCGTCGGGGGGGTGGGAGCAGTACTTC. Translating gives CASSAASGGWEQYF. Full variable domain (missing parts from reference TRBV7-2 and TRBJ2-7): GAGVSQSPSNKVTEKGKDVELRCDPISGHTALYWYRQSLGQGLEFLIYFQGNSAPDKSGLPSDRFSAERTGGSVSTLTIQRTQQEDSAVYLCASSAASGGWEQYFGPGTRLTVT.

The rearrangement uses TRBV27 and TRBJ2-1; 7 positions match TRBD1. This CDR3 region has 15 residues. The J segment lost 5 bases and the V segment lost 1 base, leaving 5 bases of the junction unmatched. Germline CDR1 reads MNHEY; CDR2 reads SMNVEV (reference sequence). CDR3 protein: CASSLWTGMDNEQFF. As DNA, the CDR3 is TGTGCCAGCAGTTTATGGACAGGAATGGACAATGAGCAGTTCTTC.

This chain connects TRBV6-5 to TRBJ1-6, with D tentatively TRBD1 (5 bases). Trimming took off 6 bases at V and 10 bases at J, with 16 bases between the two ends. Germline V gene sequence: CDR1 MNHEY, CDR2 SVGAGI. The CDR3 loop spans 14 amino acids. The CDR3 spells CASSQDKWTSPLHF. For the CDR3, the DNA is TGTGCCAGCAGCCAGGACAAATGGACCTCACCCCTCCACTTT.

The CDR3 loop is CASSWTGGDGYTF. CDR3 in DNA: TGTGCCAGCAGTTGGACGGGAGGGGATGGCTACACCTTC. The gene calls are TRBV27 and TRBJ1-2, with a possible D match to TRBD1 (5 bases). The germline V gene encodes CDR1 MNHEY and CDR2 SMNVEV (reference sequence). The CDR3 is 13 residues long. The V end lost 4 bases, the J end lost 6 bases, and 12 bases lay between the germline ends.

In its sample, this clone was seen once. The CDR3 DNA sequence: TGTGCCAGCAGTTCTAACAGGGGTCTCTATGGCTACACCTTC. It encodes CASSSNRGLYGYTF. The chain joins TRBV6-5 to TRBJ1-2; TRBD1 matches 7 bases. Germline V gene sequence: CDR1 MNHEY, CDR2 SVGAGI. With V trimmed by 4 bases and J by 4 bases, 6 bases remained unmatched. CDR3 length: 14 residues.

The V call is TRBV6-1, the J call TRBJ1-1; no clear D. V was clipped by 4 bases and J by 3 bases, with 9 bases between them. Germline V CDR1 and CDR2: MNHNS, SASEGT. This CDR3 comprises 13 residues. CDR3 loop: CASSANTHTEAFF. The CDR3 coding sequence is TGTGCCAGCAGTGCGAACACCCACACTGAAGCTTTCTTT.

The CDR3, as DNA: TGCGCCAGCAGCAAAGGACGGTCGGAGTACAATGAGCAGTTCTTC. Protein product: CASSKGRSEYNEQFF. This sequence joins TRBV4-1 and TRBJ2-7; D gene uncertain. The J call may be wrong; the DNA end is better matched by TRBJ2-1. The germline V gene encodes CDR1 MGHRA and CDR2 YSYEKL. This CDR3 spans 15 amino acids.

DNA for the CDR3: TGTGCCAGCAGCTTGTACGGGGGGCTGGGCACTGAAGCTTTCTTT. Translating it yields CASSLYGGLGTEAFF. The rearrangement uses TRBV5-6 and TRBJ1-1; D is possibly TRBD1 (6 bases). The V and J ends lost 1 base and 4 bases respectively, with 14 bases between them. Germline CDR1 SGHDT, CDR2 YYEEEE. The CDR3 has 15 amino acids.

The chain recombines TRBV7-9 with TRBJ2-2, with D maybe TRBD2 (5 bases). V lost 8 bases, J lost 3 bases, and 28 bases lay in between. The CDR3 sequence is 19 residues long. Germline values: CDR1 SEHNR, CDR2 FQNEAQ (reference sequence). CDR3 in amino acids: CASARPPGSFVPDTGELFF. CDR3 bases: TGTGCCAGCGCCCGACCCCCGGGATCCTTCGTCCCGGACACCGGGGAGCTGTTTTTT.

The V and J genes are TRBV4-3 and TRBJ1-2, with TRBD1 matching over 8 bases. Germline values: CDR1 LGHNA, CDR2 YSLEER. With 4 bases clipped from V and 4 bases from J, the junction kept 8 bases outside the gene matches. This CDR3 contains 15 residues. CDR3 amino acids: CASSLGTGRFYGYTF. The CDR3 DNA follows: TGCGCCAGCAGCCTCGGGACAGGAAGGTTCTATGGCTACACCTTC.

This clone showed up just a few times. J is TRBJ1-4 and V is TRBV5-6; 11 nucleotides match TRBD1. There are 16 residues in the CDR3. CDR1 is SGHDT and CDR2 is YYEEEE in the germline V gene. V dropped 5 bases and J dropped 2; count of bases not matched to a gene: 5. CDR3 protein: CASSRGTGGTNEKLFF. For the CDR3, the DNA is TGTGCCAGCAGTAGAGGGACAGGGGGTACTAATGAAAAACTGTTTTTT.

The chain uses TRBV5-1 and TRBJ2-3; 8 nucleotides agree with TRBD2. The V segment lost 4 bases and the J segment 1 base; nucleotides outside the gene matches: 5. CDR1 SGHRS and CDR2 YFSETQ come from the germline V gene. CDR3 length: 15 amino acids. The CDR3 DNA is TGCGCCAGCAGCCCGGGGGGGCCGGGCACAGATACGCAGTATTTT. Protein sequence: CASSPGGPGTDTQYF.

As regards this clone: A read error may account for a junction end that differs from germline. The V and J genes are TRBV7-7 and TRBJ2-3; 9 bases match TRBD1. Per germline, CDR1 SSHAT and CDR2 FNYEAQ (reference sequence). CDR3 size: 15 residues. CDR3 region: CASSLDRGGTDTQYF. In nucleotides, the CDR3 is TGTGCTAGCAGCTTGGACAGGGGAGGCACAGATACGCAGTATTTT.

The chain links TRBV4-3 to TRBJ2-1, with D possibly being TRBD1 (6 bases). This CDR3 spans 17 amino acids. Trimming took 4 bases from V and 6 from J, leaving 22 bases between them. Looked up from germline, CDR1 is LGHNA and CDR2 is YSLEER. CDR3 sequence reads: CASSLLALTGLGNEQFF. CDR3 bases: TGCGCCAGCAGCCTCCTGGCCCTCACAGGGTTAGGCAATGAGCAGTTCTTC.

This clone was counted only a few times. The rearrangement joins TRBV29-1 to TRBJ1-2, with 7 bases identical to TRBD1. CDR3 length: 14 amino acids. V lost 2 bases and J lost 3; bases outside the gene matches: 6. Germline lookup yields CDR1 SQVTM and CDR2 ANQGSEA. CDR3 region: CSVEFDREYYGYTF. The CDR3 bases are TGCAGCGTTGAATTCGACAGGGAATACTATGGCTACACCTTC. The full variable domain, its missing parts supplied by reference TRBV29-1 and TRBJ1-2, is SAVISQKPSRDICQRGTSLTIQCQVDSQVTMMFWYRQQPGQSLTLIATANQGSEATYESGFVIDKFPISRPNLTFSTLTVSNMSPEDSSIYLCSVEFDREYYGYTFGSGTRLTVV.